The entry below gives a single T cell receptor (beta chain) sequence along with its context. The germline V gene has CDR1 SGHRS and CDR2 YFSETQ. The J segment lost 3 bases and the V segment lost 3 bases, leaving 8 bases of the junction unmatched. This CDR3 contains 15 residues. In the study's own analysis: Quantification of nucleated cells was approximated via reference gene primer amplification. Only in-frame clones appear in the TCRdb table, and some are missing; sequencing was by immunoSEQ multiplex PCR. V and J calls and clone size are given by that table; D and trimming were obtained from the DNA. The data hold about 130,000 clones, with 88% observed a single time. The record originates from a study of blood T cell repertoires in COVID-19. About the study: Whether acute or convalescent, the COVID-19 samples came from the United States, Italy and Spain. The cDNA or gDNA used as material had been derived from T cells, B-cell-depleted T cells, or PBMCs.

V gene TRBV5-1 combines with J gene TRBJ2-7; 8 bases are a match to TRBD1. Material for sequencing was peripheral blood. The source is a man aged 45-60 years with acute or convalescent COVID-19. The CDR3 loop reads CASSSITGGGYEQYF. The CDR3 DNA reads as TGCGCCAGCAGCTCAATTACAGGGGGAGGCTACGAGCAGTACTTC.